Each of the 14 T cell receptor beta chains below was sequenced from the same sample in a study of cytomegalovirus exposure and HLA in healthy donors. PCR primers comprised 60 Vbeta and 13 Jbeta primers. Using immunoSEQ multiplex PCR, the repertoire was profiled, and TCRdb retains in-frame clones only, with some absent. In the table there are 150,000 to 200,000 clones, around 77% of which are singletons. The material sequenced was PBMCs. These receptors were taken from a man aged 25 to 40 in good health and CMV-seronegative.

V and J are TRBV9 and TRBJ2-7, with D tentatively TRBD1 (5 bases). The CDR3 length is 12 residues. The V gene's germline CDR1 is SGDLS and CDR2 YYNGEE. V dropped 3 bases and J dropped 4 bases, with 8 bases sitting between them. The CDR3 sequence: CASSGDRYEQYF. The DNA for the CDR3 is TGTGCCAGCAGCGGTGACAGATACGAGCAGTACTTC.

The chain carries TRBV28 and TRBJ1-3; possibly TRBD1 for D (6 bases). Germline V gene sequence: CDR1 MDHEN, CDR2 SYDVKM. The CDR3 spans 19 residues. V was shortened by 3 bases and J by 4 bases, with 25 bases between the two germline ends. CDR3 sequence reads: CASSFFFRTDQTKGNTIYF. The CDR3 coding sequence is TGTGCCAGCAGTTTTTTCTTCCGGACAGACCAAACGAAAGGAAACACCATATATTTT.

V usage is TRBV27 and J usage is TRBJ1-2; TRBD1 aligns across 9 bases. After removal of 5 bases from V and 4 bases from J, the junction contained 8 bases not matched to a gene. The CDR3 contains 15 residues. In germline, CDR1 is MNHEY, CDR2 SMNVEV (reference sequence). The CDR3 here is CASSTPGTGIYGYTF. CDR3 sequence (DNA): TGTGCCAGCAGTACCCCCGGGACAGGGATCTATGGCTACACCTTC.

Comments on this clone: One end of the junction does not line up with germline, which may come from a read error. The chain recombines TRBV2 with TRBJ1-1; 7 positions agree with TRBD1. CDR1 is SNHLY, CDR2 FYNNEI, per germline. The length of the CDR3 is 14 residues. This chain's CDR3 is CASSEAATGPLRLF. CDR3 nucleotide sequence: TGTGCCAGCAGTGAAGCGGCGACAGGGCCTCTGCGATTGTTT.

The V gene is TRBV5-1, the J gene TRBJ2-3, with a weak D call TRBD1 (5 bases). The CDR3 has 15 amino acids. The germline V gene encodes CDR1 SGHRS and CDR2 YFSETQ. The V end lost 3 bases, the J end lost 0 bases, and 11 bases lay between the germline ends. CDR3 region: CASSSTDTSTDTQYF. The CDR3 region has the DNA TGCGCCAGCAGCTCCACGGACACTAGCACAGATACGCAGTATTTT.

The chain has TRBV5-4 and TRBJ1-2; unclear D gene. Trimming took 4 bases from V and 5 from J, leaving 12 bases between them. Germline CDR1 is SGHNT and CDR2 is YYREEE (reference sequence). The CDR3 has 13 residues. The CDR3 DNA reads as TGTGCCAGCAGCGAACCAGTTATGTATGGCTACACCTTC. This encodes CASSEPVMYGYTF.

This chain uses TRBV20-1 with TRBJ2-3, with 7 positions matching TRBD1. J lost 4 bases, V lost 7 bases, and 2 bases had no gene match. The CDR3 is 11 amino acids. Germline V gene sequence: CDR1 DFQATT, CDR2 SNEGSKA (reference sequence). CDR3 sequence reads: CSGQGADTQYF. The CDR3 coding sequence is TGCAGTGGTCAGGGGGCAGATACGCAGTATTTT.

The CDR3, as DNA: TGTGCCAGCAGTGAAAACCCAGGTCCCTCCAGCAATCAGCCCCAGCATTTT. This encodes CASSENPGPSSNQPQHF. V usage is TRBV2 and J usage is TRBJ1-5; D not resolved. Germline CDR1 and CDR2: SNHLY and FYNNEI. Trimming left V 2 bases short and J 1 base short, with 15 bases between. The CDR3 runs 17 residues.

A few counts support this clone. The chain links TRBV6-6 to TRBJ2-3, with 16 nucleotides matching TRBD2. This CDR3 has 15 residues. In germline, CDR1 is MNHNY, CDR2 SVGAGI (reference sequence). V shed 7 bases and J 6 bases; nucleotides not matched to a gene: 4. The CDR3 DNA reads TGTGCCAGCACGGGGACTAGCGGGAGGGCCGATACGCAGTATTTT. Translation: CASTGTSGRADTQYF.

This clone was observed a handful of times. The V and J genes are TRBV9 and TRBJ1-2; the D gene is possibly TRBD1 (5 bases). The germline gives CDR1 SGDLS, CDR2 YYNGEE. Trimming shortened V by 4 bases and J by 4 bases, and 14 bases separated the two germline ends. The CDR3 consists of 14 residues. The CDR3 DNA sequence: TGTGCCAGCAGCACCCCCGGAGGGGCCTATGGCTACACCTTC. It is translated as CASSTPGGAYGYTF.

This rearrangement joins TRBV28 to TRBJ1-4; D not resolved. Germline-derived CDR1 and CDR2 are MDHEN and SYDVKM. This CDR3 region has 11 residues. V shed 1 base and J shed 10 bases, with 4 bases lying between them. CDR3 residues: CASSLYGKLFF. The CDR3 DNA reads as TGTGCCAGCAGTTTATACGGAAAACTGTTTTTT.

The chain recombines TRBV28 with TRBJ2-7; 9 positions agree with TRBD1. Germline loops: CDR1 MDHEN, CDR2 SYDVKM. Germline trimming cut 6 bases from V and 2 bases from J; bases unmatched to any gene: 2. The CDR3 length is 13 residues. The CDR3 coding sequence is TGTGCCAGCAGGCGACAGGGGGCCTACGAGCAGTACTTC. This translates into CASRRQGAYEQYF.

This clone was observed a few times. Written as DNA, the CDR3 is TGTGCAAGTCGCACCAAACGGGACTCTGGGGCCAACGTCCTGACTTTC. Protein sequence: CASRTKRDSGANVLTF. V gene TRBV12-2 combines with J gene TRBJ2-6; TRBD2, the table's D call, lacks a check against the DNA. TRBV12-2 is designated a pseudogene. There are 16 residues in the CDR3.

The J gene is TRBJ1-1, the V gene TRBV7-2; 11 bases agree with TRBD1. Trimming at V came to 5 bases and at J to 11 bases, leaving 13 bases not matched to a gene. The CDR3 spans 15 residues. The germline V gene has CDR1 SGHTA and CDR2 FQGNSA. CDR3 region: CASSAADRGRLSAFF. The CDR3 coding sequence is TGTGCCAGCAGCGCGGCGGACAGGGGGCGGCTGAGTGCTTTCTTT. Full variable domain (missing parts from reference TRBV7-2 and TRBJ1-1): GAGVSQSPSNKVTEKGKDVELRCDPISGHTALYWYRQSLGQGLEFLIYFQGNSAPDKSGLPSDRFSAERTGGSVSTLTIQRTQQEDSAVYLCASSAADRGRLSAFFGQGTRLTVV.